The subject of this entry is one T cell receptor (beta chain). Antigen unknown. TCRdb re-derived calls from the reads in MiXCR, one entry per CDR3 protein. The sample holds some 700,000 distinct CDR3 sequences; 30% to 40% are singletons and the top ten take 18%. This sample was included in a study of T cell repertoires in cytomegalovirus infection. The overall study: Researchers turned to recently identified HLA-C-restricted CMV epitopes as well as well-studied HLA-B-restricted ones. Findings and caveats of the study: CMV-specific TCR beta clonotypes restricted by HLA-C dominated the ex vivo response.

CDR1 is SEHNR and CDR2 is FQNEAQ in the germline V gene (reference sequence). The V gene end was trimmed by 5 bases and the J gene end by 2 bases; junction bases not matched to a gene: 6. This CDR3 spans 15 amino acids. The rearrangement joins TRBV7-9 to TRBJ2-1; 7 nucleotides line up with TRBD2. Source: cultured PBMCs, taken from culture after CMV antigen stimulation. The receptor comes from a human donor in good health (CMV status not recorded). Some clones in this sample may be carry-over from other donors' samples. CDR3 protein: CASSRGLDPYNEQFF. The CDR3 region has the DNA TGTGCCAGCAGCCGTGGACTAGACCCCTACAATGAGCAGTTCTTC.